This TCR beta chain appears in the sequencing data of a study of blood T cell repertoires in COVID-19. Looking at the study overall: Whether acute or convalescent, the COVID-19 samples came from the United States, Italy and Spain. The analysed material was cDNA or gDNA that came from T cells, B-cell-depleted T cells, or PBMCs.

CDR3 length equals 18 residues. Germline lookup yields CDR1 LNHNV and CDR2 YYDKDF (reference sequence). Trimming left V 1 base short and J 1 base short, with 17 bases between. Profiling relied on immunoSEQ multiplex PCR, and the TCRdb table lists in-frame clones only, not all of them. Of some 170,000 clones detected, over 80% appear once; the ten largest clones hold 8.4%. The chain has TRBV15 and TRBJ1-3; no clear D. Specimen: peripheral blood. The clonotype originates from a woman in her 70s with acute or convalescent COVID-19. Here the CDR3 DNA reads TGTGCCACCAGCAGAGCTCCAAGAACAACCCGATCTGGAAACACCATATATTTT. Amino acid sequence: CATSRAPRTTRSGNTIYF.